The table lists the clone carrying this T cell receptor beta chain with many counts. Its antigen is currently unknown. Amplified regions were TCR beta CDR3 sequences from RNA transcripts. Primed by the HTBI set, a first-round RT-PCR was run on the TCR CDR3. TCRdb fed the multiplex PCR reads into MiXCR, producing one record per CDR3 protein. The sample lists fewer than 550,000 distinct CDR3 sequences; approximately 25% were seen once. The sample originates from a study of T cells in Graves' hyperthyroidism and ophthalmopathy. Findings and caveats of the study: The model anticipated ophthalmopathy a median around six months pre-onset. Most clonotypes expanded in thyroid above 0.001 were likewise present in blood.

This CDR3 has 12 residues. CDR1 is DFQATT and CDR2 is SNEGSKA in the germline V gene (reference sequence). The material sequenced was blood. The receptor was isolated from a woman between 25 and 40 years old with Graves' ophthalmopathy. This chain connects TRBV20-1 to TRBJ2-5, with TRBD2 matching 10 bases. The CDR3 loop reads CSLAGVYETQYF. In DNA form, the CDR3 reads TGCAGCCTAGCGGGGGTATATGAGACCCAGTACTTC.